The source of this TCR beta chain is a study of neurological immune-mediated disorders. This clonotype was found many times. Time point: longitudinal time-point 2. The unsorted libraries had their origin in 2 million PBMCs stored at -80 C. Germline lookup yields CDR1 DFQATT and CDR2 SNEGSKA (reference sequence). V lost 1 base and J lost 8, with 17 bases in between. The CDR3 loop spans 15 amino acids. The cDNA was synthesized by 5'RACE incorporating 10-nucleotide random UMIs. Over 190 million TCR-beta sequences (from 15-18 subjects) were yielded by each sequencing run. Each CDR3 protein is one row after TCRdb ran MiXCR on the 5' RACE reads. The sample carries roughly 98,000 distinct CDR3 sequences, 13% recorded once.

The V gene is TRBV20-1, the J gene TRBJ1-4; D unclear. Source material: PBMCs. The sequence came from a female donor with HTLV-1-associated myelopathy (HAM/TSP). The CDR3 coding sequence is TGCAGTGCTAGAGCGCTATCCAACGGTTGGGAAAAACTGTTTTTT. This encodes CSARALSNGWEKLFF.